The sequence of this T cell receptor (beta chain) was determined in a study of cytomegalovirus exposure and HLA in healthy donors. Whole-study results and caveats: The authors later found HLA-associated TCR beta chains more clonally expanded than equally common others. The listing of approximately 160 TCR beta chains classed them as cytomegalovirus-associated. The classifier was said to identify cytomegalovirus status with high specificity and sensitivity.

Note on this clone: What it recognizes is unknown.

PCR involved 60 Vbeta and 13 Jbeta primers. Clones were read by immunoSEQ multiplex PCR, and TCRdb kept only the in-frame ones, dropping some. The table shows approximately 150,000 clones, with 70% to 80% occurring only once. The CDR3 length is 17 residues. Germline CDR1 reads SGDLS; CDR2 reads YYNGEE. Trimming took 4 bases from V and 8 from J; bases not matched to a gene: 19. This clonotype was sampled from a young woman in good health and CMV-seropositive. The source material was PBMCs. The V and J genes are TRBV9 and TRBJ1-2; 8 nucleotides line up with TRBD1. In nucleotides, the CDR3 is TGTGCCAGCAGCTTTACAGGGGGTTACTTGCCCCCCGGGGGCTACACCTTC. This gives the protein CASSFTGGYLPPGGYTF.